This TCR beta chain comes out of a study of cytotoxic CD8 clonotypes in ibrutinib-treated CLL. The ends lost 3 bases at V and 7 bases at J; junction bases unmatched: 6. This CDR3 region has 15 residues. From germline, CDR1 is KGHSH and CDR2 LQKENI. Here immunoSEQ multiplex PCR was the method, and the copy in TCRdb shows in-frame clones only, minus some. The sample lists more than 55,000 clones, approximately 71% occurring once. The sequence was collected from a human donor with chronic lymphocytic leukemia. The input for sequencing was PBMCs, taken after 12 months of ibrutinib treatment. The chain has TRBV18 and TRBJ1-6, with 7 bases fitting TRBD1. The CDR3 nucleotides read TGTGCCAGCTCACCTCCGACAGGGCGAAATTCACCCCTCCACTTT. Its translation: CASSPPTGRNSPLHF.